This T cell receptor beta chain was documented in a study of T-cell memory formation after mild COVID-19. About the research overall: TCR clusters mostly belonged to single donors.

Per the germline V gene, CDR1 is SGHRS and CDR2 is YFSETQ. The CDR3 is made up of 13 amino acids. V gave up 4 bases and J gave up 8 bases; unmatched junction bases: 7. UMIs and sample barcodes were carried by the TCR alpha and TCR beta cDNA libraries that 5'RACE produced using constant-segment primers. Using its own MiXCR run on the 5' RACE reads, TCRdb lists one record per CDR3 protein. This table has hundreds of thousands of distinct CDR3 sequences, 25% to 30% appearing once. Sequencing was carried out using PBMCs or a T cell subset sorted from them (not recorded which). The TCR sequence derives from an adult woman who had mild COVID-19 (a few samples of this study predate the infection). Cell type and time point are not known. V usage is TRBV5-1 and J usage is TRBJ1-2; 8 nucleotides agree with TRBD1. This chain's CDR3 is CASSLDRGGGYTF. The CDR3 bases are TGCGCCAGCAGCCTCGACAGGGGCGGAGGCTACACCTTC. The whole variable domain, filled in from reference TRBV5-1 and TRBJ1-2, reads KAGVTQTPRYLIKTRGQQVTLSCSPISGHRSVSWYQQTPGQGLQFLFEYFSETQRNKGNFPGRFSGRQFSNSRSEMNVSTLELGDSALYLCASSLDRGGGYTFGSGTRLTVV.